This T cell receptor beta chain comes out of a study of cytomegalovirus exposure and HLA in healthy donors. The PCR had 60 Vbeta and 13 Jbeta primers. The data were produced by immunoSEQ multiplex PCR, yet TCRdb's version contains in-frame clones alone and is incomplete. The sample holds roughly 150,000 clones, over 80% seen once. Healthy individuals who donated bone marrow served as the donors. As concerns this clone: The sample contains more than one DNA sequence encoding this CDR3.

Material for sequencing was PBMCs. The clonotype comes from a boy between 2 and 10 years old in good health and CMV-seronegative.

Written as DNA, the CDR3 is TGTGCCAGCAGTCGGACACTGAACACTGAAGCTTTCTTT. This sequence encodes CASSRTLNTEAFF. The chain uses TRBV6-5 and TRBJ1-1; possible D gene TRBD1, 5 bases. Germline V gives CDR1 MNHEY, CDR2 SVGAGI. Trimming left V 5 bases short and J 0 bases short, with 7 bases between. The CDR3 runs 13 residues.